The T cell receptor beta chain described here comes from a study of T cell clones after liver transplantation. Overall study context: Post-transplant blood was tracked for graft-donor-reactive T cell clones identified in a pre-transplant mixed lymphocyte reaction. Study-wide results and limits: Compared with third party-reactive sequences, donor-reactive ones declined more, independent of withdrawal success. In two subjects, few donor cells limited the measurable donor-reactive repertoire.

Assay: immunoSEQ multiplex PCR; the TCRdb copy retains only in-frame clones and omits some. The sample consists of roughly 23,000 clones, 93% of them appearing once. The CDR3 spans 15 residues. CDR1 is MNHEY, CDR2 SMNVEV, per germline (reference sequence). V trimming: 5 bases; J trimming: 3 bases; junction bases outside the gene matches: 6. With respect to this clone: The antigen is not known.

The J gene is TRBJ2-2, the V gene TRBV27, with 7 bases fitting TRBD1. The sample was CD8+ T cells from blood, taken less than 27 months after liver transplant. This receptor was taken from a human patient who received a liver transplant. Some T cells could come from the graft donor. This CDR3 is CASSEQGSYTGELFF. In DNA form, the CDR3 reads TGTGCCAGCAGTGAACAGGGGTCTTACACCGGGGAGCTGTTTTTT.